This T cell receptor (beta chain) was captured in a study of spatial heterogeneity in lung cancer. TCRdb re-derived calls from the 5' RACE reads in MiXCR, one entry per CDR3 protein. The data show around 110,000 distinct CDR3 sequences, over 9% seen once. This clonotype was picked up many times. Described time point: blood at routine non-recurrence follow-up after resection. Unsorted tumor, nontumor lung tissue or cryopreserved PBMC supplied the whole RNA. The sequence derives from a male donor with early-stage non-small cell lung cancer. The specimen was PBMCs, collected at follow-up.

CDR3: CASSQGAGTGDPYEQYF. CDR3 nucleotides: TGTGCCAGCAGCCAAGGCGCCGGGACAGGGGACCCCTACGAGCAGTACTTC. This chain connects TRBV3-1 to TRBJ2-7, with TRBD1 matching over 10 bases. This CDR3 has 17 amino acids. Germline CDR1 is LGHDT and CDR2 is YNNKEL (reference sequence). With 1 base clipped from V and 2 bases from J, the junction kept 8 bases outside the gene matches.